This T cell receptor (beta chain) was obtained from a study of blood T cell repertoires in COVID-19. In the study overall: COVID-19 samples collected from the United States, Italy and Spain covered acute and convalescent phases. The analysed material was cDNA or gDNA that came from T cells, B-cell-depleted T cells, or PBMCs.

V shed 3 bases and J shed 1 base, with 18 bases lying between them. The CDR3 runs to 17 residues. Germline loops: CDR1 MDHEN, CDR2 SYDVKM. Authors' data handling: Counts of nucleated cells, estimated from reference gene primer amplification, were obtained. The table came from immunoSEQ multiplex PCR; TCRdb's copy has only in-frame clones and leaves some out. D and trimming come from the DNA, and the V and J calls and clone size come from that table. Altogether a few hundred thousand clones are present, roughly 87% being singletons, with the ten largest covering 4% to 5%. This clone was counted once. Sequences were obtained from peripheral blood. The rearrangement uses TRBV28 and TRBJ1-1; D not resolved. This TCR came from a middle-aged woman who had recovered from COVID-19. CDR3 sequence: CASSFVRGGSRNTEAFF. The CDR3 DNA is TGTGCCAGCAGTTTTGTACGGGGAGGCTCCAGGAACACTGAAGCTTTCTTT.